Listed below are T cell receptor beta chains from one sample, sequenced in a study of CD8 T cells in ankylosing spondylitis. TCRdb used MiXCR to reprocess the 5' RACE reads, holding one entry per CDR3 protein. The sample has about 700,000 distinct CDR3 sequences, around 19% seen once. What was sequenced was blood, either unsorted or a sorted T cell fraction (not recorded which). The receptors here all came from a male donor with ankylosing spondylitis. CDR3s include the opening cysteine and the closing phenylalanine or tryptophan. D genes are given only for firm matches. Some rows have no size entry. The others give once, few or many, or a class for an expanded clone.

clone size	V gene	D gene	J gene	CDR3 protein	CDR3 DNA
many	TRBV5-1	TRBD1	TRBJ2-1	CASSFRGQEINEQFF	TGCGCCAGCAGCTTTAGGGGACAGGAGATCAATGAGCAGTTCTTC
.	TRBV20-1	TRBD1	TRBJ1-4	CSAGPGGQINEKLFF	TGCAGCGCCGGGCCTGGGGGACAGATAAATGAAAAACTGTTTTTT
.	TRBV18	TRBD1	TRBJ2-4	CASSPAPDRGNIQYF	TGTGCCAGCTCACCGGCACCGGACAGGGGAAACATTCAGTACTTC
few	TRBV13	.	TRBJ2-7	CASSWGDASYEQYF	TGTGCCAGCAGCTGGGGGGACGCCTCCTACGAGCAGTACTTC
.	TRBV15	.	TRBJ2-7	CATSSRGTYEQYF	TGTGCCACCAGTAGCCGAGGAACCTACGAGCAGTACTTC
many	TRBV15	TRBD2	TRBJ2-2	CATSRDIAGGRGTGELFF	TGTGCCACCAGCAGAGATATAGCGGGCGGGCGAGGCACCGGGGAGCTGTTTTTT
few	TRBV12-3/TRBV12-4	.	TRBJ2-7	CASSHSLTASYEQYF	TGTGCCAGCAGCCACAGCCTAACAGCCTCCTACGAGCAGTACTTC
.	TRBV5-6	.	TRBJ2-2	CASPSHRGELFF	TGTGCCAGCCCTTCCCACCGGGGGGAGCTGTTTTTT
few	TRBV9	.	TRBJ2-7	CASSVAPGGSYEQYF	TGTGCCAGCAGCGTAGCGCCTGGGGGCTCCTACGAGCAGTACTTC
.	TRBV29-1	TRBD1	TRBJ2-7	CAGTGGGYEQYF	TGCGCCGGGACAGGGGGCGGGTACGAGCAGTACTTC
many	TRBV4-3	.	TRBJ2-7	CASSQDQVTEQYF	TGCGCCAGCAGCCAAGATCAAGTCACCGAGCAGTACTTC
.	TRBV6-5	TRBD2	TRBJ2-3	CASSYSSGIYTDTQYF	TGTGCCAGCAGTTACTCCAGCGGGATCTACACAGATACGCAGTATTTT
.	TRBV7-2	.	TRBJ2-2	CASSLSQVDTGELFF	TGTGCCAGCAGCTTATCACAGGTCGACACCGGGGAGCTGTTTTTT
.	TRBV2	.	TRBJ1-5	CASSEGRGAGPQHF	TGTGCCAGCAGTGAGGGTAGGGGTGCGGGGCCCCAGCATTTT
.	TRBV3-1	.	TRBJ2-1	CASSQDLERSRRNEQFF	TGTGCCAGCAGCCAAGATTTGGAGAGAAGTCGGCGCAATGAGCAGTTCTTC
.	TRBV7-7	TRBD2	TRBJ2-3	CASSSSGLVTDTQYF	TGTGCCAGCAGCTCCTCGGGACTAGTTACAGATACGCAGTATTTT
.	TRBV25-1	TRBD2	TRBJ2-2	CASASTSGGFDTGELFF	TGTGCCAGCGCCTCAACTAGCGGGGGGTTCGACACCGGGGAGCTGTTTTTT
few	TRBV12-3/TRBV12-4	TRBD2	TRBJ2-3	CASSLNGLAGRTDTQYF	TGTGCCAGCAGTTTGAATGGGCTAGCGGGACGCACAGATACGCAGTATTTT
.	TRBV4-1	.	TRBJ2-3	CASSQDPSSDTQYF	TGCGCCAGCAGCCAAGATCCTTCGTCAGATACGCAGTATTTT
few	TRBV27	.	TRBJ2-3	CASSLLAEDTQYF	TGTGCCAGCAGTCTACTAGCAGAAGATACGCAGTATTTT
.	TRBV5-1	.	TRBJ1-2	CASSLAVERNYGYTF	TGCGCCAGCAGCTTGGCCGTGGAGCGGAACTATGGCTACACCTTC
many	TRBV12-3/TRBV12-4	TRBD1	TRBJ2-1	CASSFPGQGEFHEQFF	TGTGCCAGCAGTTTCCCTGGACAGGGTGAGTTCCATGAGCAGTTCTTC
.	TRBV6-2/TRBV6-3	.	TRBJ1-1	CASSSHANTEAFF	TGTGCCAGCAGTTCACATGCGAACACTGAAGCTTTCTTT
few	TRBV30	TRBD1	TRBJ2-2	CAWRQGSNTGELFF	TGTGCCTGGAGACAGGGGTCGAACACCGGGGAGCTGTTTTTT
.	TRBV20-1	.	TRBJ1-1	CSALPGGNTEAFF	TGCAGTGCTCTTCCCGGGGGGAACACTGAAGCTTTCTTT
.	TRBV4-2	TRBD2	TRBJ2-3	CASSPLLARLNTDTQYF	TGTGCCAGCAGCCCCTTACTAGCGCGCCTAAACACAGATACGCAGTATTTT
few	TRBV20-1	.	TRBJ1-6	CSARDLRTDNSPLHF	TGCAGTGCTAGAGATCTACGGACAGATAATTCACCCCTCCACTTT
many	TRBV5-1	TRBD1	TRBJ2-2	CASSWTGVTGELFF	TGCGCCAGCAGCTGGACAGGGGTCACCGGGGAGCTGTTTTTT
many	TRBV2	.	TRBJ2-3	CASSEGVTQYF	TGTGCCAGCAGTGAAGGGGTAACGCAGTATTTT
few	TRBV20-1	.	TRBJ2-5	CSAEDRRSGETQYF	TGCAGTGCAGAAGACAGGAGGTCGGGGGAGACCCAGTACTTC
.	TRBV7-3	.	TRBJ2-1	CAGNNEQFF	TGTGCCGGGAACAATGAGCAGTTCTTC
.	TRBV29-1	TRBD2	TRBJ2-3	CSVVLNSGVTDTQYF	TGCAGCGTTGTTCTCAATAGCGGGGTCACAGATACGCAGTATTTT
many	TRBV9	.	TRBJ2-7	CASSVGGGPDYEQYF	TGTGCCAGCAGCGTAGGTGGTGGCCCCGACTACGAGCAGTACTTC
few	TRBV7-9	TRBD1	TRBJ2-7	CASSSEGTVYEQYF	TGTGCCAGCAGCTCAGAGGGGACAGTCTACGAGCAGTACTTC
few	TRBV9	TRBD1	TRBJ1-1	CASSVDRGQNTEAFF	TGTGCCAGCAGCGTTGACAGGGGCCAGAACACTGAAGCTTTCTTT
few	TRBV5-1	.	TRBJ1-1	CASHWGSGDLNTEAFF	TGCGCCAGCCACTGGGGGTCGGGAGACCTGAACACTGAAGCTTTCTTT
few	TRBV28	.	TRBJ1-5	CASSLLGMDQPQHF	TGTGCCAGCAGTTTATTGGGGATGGATCAGCCCCAGCATTTT
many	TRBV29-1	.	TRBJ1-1	CSVEEAGPNTEAFF	TGCAGCGTTGAAGAGGCAGGGCCGAACACTGAAGCTTTCTTT
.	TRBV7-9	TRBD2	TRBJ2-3	CASSTGTSGGKGTQYF	TGTGCCAGCAGCACCGGGACTAGCGGGGGGAAAGGTACGCAGTATTTT
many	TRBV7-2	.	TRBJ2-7	CASSLPGSTYEQYF	TGTGCCAGCAGCTTACCCGGCAGTACCTACGAGCAGTACTTC
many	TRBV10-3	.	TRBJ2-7	CATASDGAYEQYF	TGTGCCACCGCAAGCGACGGGGCCTACGAGCAGTACTTC
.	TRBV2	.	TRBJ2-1	CASSERRGSEQFF	TGTGCCAGCAGTGAAAGAAGGGGGTCAGAGCAGTTCTTC
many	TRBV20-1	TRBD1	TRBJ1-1	CSARAGLGDRGLGTEAFF	TGCAGTGCTAGAGCCGGCCTAGGAGACAGGGGGCTAGGCACTGAAGCTTTCTTT
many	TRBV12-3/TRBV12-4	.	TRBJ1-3	CASRGRVGGNTIYF	TGTGCCAGCAGGGGAAGGGTTGGTGGAAACACCATATATTTT
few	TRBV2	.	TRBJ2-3	CASNPDEPGTQYF	TGTGCCAGCAACCCGGACGAGCCTGGTACGCAGTATTTT
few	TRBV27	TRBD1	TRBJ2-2	CASKGQGNTGELFF	TGTGCCAGCAAGGGACAGGGAAACACCGGGGAGCTGTTTTTT
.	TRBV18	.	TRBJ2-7	CASSPDFQSTRRYEQYF	TGTGCCAGCTCACCAGATTTCCAGTCAACCCGCCGCTACGAGCAGTACTTC
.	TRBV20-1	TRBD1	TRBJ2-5	CSAEGASRVETQYF	TGCAGTGCTGAGGGGGCTAGTCGGGTGGAGACCCAGTACTTC
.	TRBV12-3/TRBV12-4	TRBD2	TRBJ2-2	CASSLPGLADNTGELFF	TGTGCCAGCAGTCTCCCCGGGCTAGCGGACAACACCGGGGAGCTGTTTTTT
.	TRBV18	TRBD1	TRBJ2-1	CASSPGGQKPDNEQFF	TGTGCCAGCTCACCAGGGGGACAGAAGCCCGACAATGAGCAGTTCTTC
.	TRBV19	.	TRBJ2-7	CASTPRGSYEQYF	TGTGCCAGTACCCCCCGGGGTTCCTACGAGCAGTACTTC
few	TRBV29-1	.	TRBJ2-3	CSVVVGTDTQYF	TGCAGCGTTGTCGTTGGGACAGATACGCAGTATTTT
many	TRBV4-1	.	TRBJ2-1	CASSQGAGTYNEQFF	TGCGCCAGCAGCCAAGGGGCAGGGACCTACAATGAGCAGTTCTTC
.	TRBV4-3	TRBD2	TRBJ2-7	CASSQGLAGLEQYF	TGCGCCAGCAGCCAAGGGCTAGCGGGACTCGAGCAGTACTTC
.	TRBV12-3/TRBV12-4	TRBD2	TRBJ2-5	CASSFALAGKETQYF	TGTGCCAGCAGTTTTGCACTAGCGGGAAAAGAGACCCAGTACTTC
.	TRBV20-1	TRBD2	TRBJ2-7	CSARDGRAASYEQYF	TGCAGTGCTAGAGATGGGAGGGCTGCCTCCTACGAGCAGTACTTC
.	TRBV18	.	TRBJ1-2	CASSPRGGADPNYGYTF	TGTGCCAGCTCACCACGTGGAGGGGCCGACCCGAACTATGGCTACACCTTC
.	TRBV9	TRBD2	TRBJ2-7	CASSVVAGGPPYEQYF	TGTGCCAGCAGCGTAGTAGCGGGGGGGCCGCCCTACGAGCAGTACTTC
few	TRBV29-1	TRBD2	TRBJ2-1	CSVGGSGGFSYNEQFF	TGCAGCGTTGGTGGTAGCGGGGGTTTCTCCTACAATGAGCAGTTCTTC